This passage covers 28 T cell receptor beta chains from one sample sequenced in a study of blood T cells in healthy people across ages (dated by TCRdb to between 2014 and 2016). The protocol used for the library was 5' RACE. Sequenced on an Illumina HiSeq 2500. A second roughly 6 to 12 cycle PCR used a sample-barcoded 5' primer and a J-beta primer mix. Through fastp at Q25 and MiXCR, TCRdb rebuilt clones from the public reads, retaining in-frame beta chains. Entries are consolidated by CDR3 protein sequence, retaining the most common genes and DNA. Present in this sample are fewer than 700,000 distinct CDR3 sequences, roughly 43% of which were seen just once. The top ten constitute roughly 25% of the sample. The sample taken for sequencing was blood. The receptors shown here come from an elderly man in good health.

Only a few counts were recorded for this clonotype. V is TRBV7-3 and J is TRBJ2-5, with D perhaps given as TRBD1 or TRBD2 (5 bases each). Germline assignment: CDR1 SGHTA and CDR2 FQGTGA. The CDR3 is 13 residues long. The ends were cut back, 6 bases at V and 11 bases at J, with 19 bases in the middle. This CDR3 is CASSPSRDAKQYF. In DNA, the CDR3 is TGTGCCAGCAGTCCTTCCCGGGACGCAAAGCAGTACTTC.

In DNA form, the CDR3 reads TGTGCCAGCAGCCTAAACGTACAGGGAAGCTATGGCTACACCTTC. Protein product: CASSLNVQGSYGYTF. The chain combines TRBV9 with TRBJ1-2; possible D gene TRBD1, 6 bases. The germline gives CDR1 SGDLS, CDR2 YYNGEE. The V end was cut by 4 bases, the J end by 4 bases, with 17 bases between. The CDR3 is 15 amino acids.

V and J are TRBV7-2 and TRBJ2-3; D not resolved. The CDR3 runs to 14 residues. V lost 2 bases to trimming and J lost 0 bases, with 6 bases between them. The germline gives CDR1 SGHTA, CDR2 FQGNSA. CDR3 in amino acids: CASSLWESTDTQYF. The CDR3 region has the DNA TGTGCCAGCAGCTTATGGGAAAGCACAGATACGCAGTATTTT.

The chain employs TRBV7-9 and TRBJ1-1; D is uncertain. The CDR3 spans 14 residues. Trimming shortened V by 1 base and J by 5 bases, and 11 bases separated the two germline ends. Per germline, CDR1 SEHNR and CDR2 FQNEAQ (reference sequence). The CDR3 protein is CASSLGRTKTEAFF. In nucleotides, the CDR3 is TGTGCCAGCAGCTTAGGGCGGACGAAGACTGAAGCTTTCTTT.

This clonotype was picked up one time. The V gene is TRBV5-1, the J gene TRBJ2-5; D uncertain. Looked up from germline, CDR1 is SGHRS and CDR2 is YFSETQ. Trimming shortened V by 4 bases and J by 0 bases, and 7 bases separated the two germline ends. CDR3 length: 13 residues. Written as DNA, the CDR3 is TGCGCCAGCAGCGAGACTCACCAAGAGACCCAGTACTTC. Translation gives CASSETHQETQYF.

This clonotype has at least ten counts. The V gene is TRBV29-1, the J gene TRBJ1-5; 11 bases map to TRBD1. The CDR3 contains 16 residues. The V segment lost 7 bases and the J segment 4 bases; nucleotides outside the gene matches: 12. Germline V lookup: CDR1 SQVTM, CDR2 ANQGSEA. CDR3 bases: TGCAGCGCTAGGACAGGGGGCAGTGATGGAAATCAGCCCCAGCATTTT. This sequence encodes CSARTGGSDGNQPQHF.

In its sample, this clonotype was seen a few times. The V gene is TRBV7-2, the J gene TRBJ2-4, with D tentatively TRBD1 or TRBD2 (6 bases each). The germline V and J ends were trimmed by 5 bases and 0 bases, with 14 bases remaining between them. Germline V gene data show CDR1 as SGHTA and CDR2 as FQGNSA. The CDR3 covers 16 residues. The CDR3 DNA reads as TGTGCCAGCAGCCCGCCGGGGGCTATAGCCAAAAACATTCAGTACTTC. This encodes CASSPPGAIAKNIQYF.

The chain couples TRBV4-2 to TRBJ2-1; weak D call: TRBD2 (5 bases). The CDR3 contains 17 residues. Trimming removed 0 bases at V and 0 bases at J, with 12 bases between. CDR1 and CDR2 from the germline V gene are LGHNA and YNFKEQ. CDR3 region: CASSQEGVRGSYNEQFF. CDR3 nucleotide sequence: TGTGCCAGCAGCCAAGAAGGCGTCCGGGGCTCCTACAATGAGCAGTTCTTC.

This clonotype occurred a few times. The chain joins TRBV20-1 to TRBJ2-3; 9 positions agree with TRBD2. V dropped 2 bases and J dropped 5; count of bases not matched to a gene: 8. Germline lookup yields CDR1 DFQATT and CDR2 SNEGSKA (reference sequence). CDR3 length: 15 residues. The DNA for the CDR3 is TGCAGTGCTAGACTCGCGGGGGGGCCGGGAGATACGCAGTATTTT. This translates into CSARLAGGPGDTQYF.

The CDR3 reads CASSLATASEQFF. For the CDR3, the DNA is TGTGCCAGCAGCTTAGCCACAGCAAGTGAGCAGTTCTTC. The V and J genes are TRBV7-2 and TRBJ2-1; the D is unclear. Trimming left V 0 bases short and J 9 bases short, with 9 bases between. The CDR3 loop spans 13 amino acids. Germline V lookup: CDR1 SGHTA, CDR2 FQGNSA.

Turning to this clonotype: Just one base apart from a much larger clone, this may be a read error. V is TRBV6-6 and J is TRBJ2-5, with 9 positions matching TRBD1. Germline lookup yields CDR1 MNHNY and CDR2 SVGAGI (reference sequence). V lost 5 bases, J lost 11 bases, and 15 bases stayed unmatched. This CDR3 region has 15 residues. The DNA for the CDR3 is TGTGCCAGCAGTCCACCGGGACAGGGTCGCAATGAGCAGTACTTC. As protein: CASSPPGQGRNEQYF.

This chain connects TRBV9 to TRBJ2-3; 8 bases align to TRBD2. Germline V lookup: CDR1 SGDLS, CDR2 YYNGEE. The CDR3 consists of 16 residues. With 1 base clipped from V and 8 bases from J, the junction kept 12 bases outside the gene matches. The DNA of the CDR3 is TGTGCCAGCAGCGTATATCCAGCGGGGGCACATGGTACGCAGTATTTT. Protein: CASSVYPAGAHGTQYF. Full variable domain (remainder filled in from reference TRBV9 and TRBJ2-3): DSGVTQTPKHLITATGQRVTLRCSPRSGDLSVYWYQQSLDQGLQFLIQYYNGEERAKGNILERFSAQQFPDLHSELNLSSLELGDSALYFCASSVYPAGAHGTQYFGPGTRLTVL.

This CDR3 reads CASSLAAAGGSTDTQYF. The CDR3 nucleotides read TGTGCCAGCAGCTTAGCGGCAGCGGGGGGGAGCACAGATACGCAGTATTTT. The J gene is TRBJ2-3, the V gene TRBV7-8; TRBD2 matches 10 bases. Germline V CDR1 and CDR2: SGHVS, FQNEAQ. Trimming removed 0 bases from V and 0 bases from J; junction bases left unmatched: 3. The CDR3 spans 17 residues.

This chain uses TRBV13 with TRBJ1-2; the D gene is possibly TRBD1 (5 bases). Germline assignment: CDR1 PRHDT and CDR2 FYEKMQ (reference sequence). V was trimmed by 5 bases and J by 0 bases, leaving 19 bases between them. CDR3 size: 17 residues. In DNA, the CDR3 is TGTGCCAGCAGCCCACCCGGGGCCGGGAGGGCTAACTATGGCTACACCTTC. Its translation: CASSPPGAGRANYGYTF.

This clonotype occurred a few times. At one end, the junction sequence differs from germline, possibly due to a read error. The genes are TRBV7-9 and TRBJ2-1; D call uncertain. Germline V CDR1 and CDR2: SEHNR, FQNEAQ (reference sequence). This CDR3 has 14 amino acids. The CDR3 reads CASRLAGPTDEQFF. The CDR3 DNA reads as TGTGCCAGCAGATTAGCCGGGCCGACGGATGAGCAGTTCTTC.

This clonotype was seen at least ten times. The rearrangement links TRBV6-5 to TRBJ2-7; D remains ambiguous. Trimming cost V 3 bases and J 0 bases, with 12 bases left between them. CDR1 and CDR2 from the germline V gene are MNHEY and SVGAGI. The CDR3 length is 15 residues. The CDR3 loop is CASSYTGATSYEQYF. DNA of the CDR3: TGTGCCAGCAGTTATACGGGCGCGACCTCCTACGAGCAGTACTTC.

CDR3 sequence reads: CASSGSGGSGEQYF. CDR3 bases: TGTGCCAGTAGTGGGAGCGGCGGGAGCGGTGAGCAGTACTTC. The chain carries TRBV19 and TRBJ2-7; 7 bases line up with TRBD2. CDR3 length equals 14 residues. With V trimmed by 5 bases and J by 7 bases, 11 bases remained unmatched. Germline V gene lookup returns CDR1 LNHDA and CDR2 SQIVND (reference sequence).

With respect to this clonotype: A much larger clone is a single base away; this may be a read error. The chain recombines TRBV12-3 or TRBV12-4 with TRBJ2-1, with D possibly matching TRBD2 (5 bases). The V gene lost 5 bases and the J gene lost 8 bases, with 13 bases spanning the gap. The CDR3 sequence is 13 residues long. The CDR3 is CASSAGQIYEQFF. The CDR3 region has the DNA TGTGCCAGCAGTGCGGGCCAGATCTATGAGCAGTTCTTC.

This clonotype was counted between two and nine times. The chain has TRBV7-2 and TRBJ2-3; D not resolved. The germline V and J ends were trimmed by 1 base and 2 bases, with 7 bases remaining between them. CDR3 length: 14 amino acids. Germline V gene data show CDR1 as SGHTA and CDR2 as FQGNSA. The CDR3 loop is CASSLVFNTDTQYF. In nucleotides, the CDR3 is TGTGCCAGCAGCTTAGTGTTCAACACAGATACGCAGTATTTT. Full variable domain (rest looked up from reference TRBV7-2 and TRBJ2-3): GAGVSQSPSNKVTEKGKDVELRCDPISGHTALYWYRQSLGQGLEFLIYFQGNSAPDKSGLPSDRFSAERTGGSVSTLTIQRTQQEDSAVYLCASSLVFNTDTQYFGPGTRLTVL.

CDR3 nucleotides: TGTGCCTGGGGACCGAATAATGAAAAACTGTTTTTT. It codes for CAWGPNNEKLFF. V usage is TRBV30 and J usage is TRBJ1-4, with no clear D. CDR3 size: 12 residues. Looked up from germline, CDR1 is GTSNPN and CDR2 is SVGIG (reference sequence). Trimming pared 5 bases from V and 4 bases from J, leaving 8 bases between.

The V gene is TRBV3-1, the J gene TRBJ2-3; tentatively, D is TRBD1 (7 bases). There are 14 residues in the CDR3. The V and J ends lost 3 bases and 4 bases respectively, with 11 bases between them. Germline CDR1 reads LGHDT; CDR2 reads YNNKEL (reference sequence). The CDR3 nucleotides are TGTGCCAGCAGCCAGGGGGGACAGTCAGATACGCAGTATTTT. It encodes CASSQGGQSDTQYF.

The chain carries TRBV9 and TRBJ1-1; 8 nucleotides align to TRBD1. The V segment lost 3 bases and the J segment 7 bases; nucleotides outside the gene matches: 5. The CDR3 runs to 13 residues. Per the germline V gene, CDR1 is SGDLS and CDR2 is YYNGEE. The CDR3 DNA is TGTGCCAGCAGCGGACAGGGGATGGGTGAAGCTTTCTTT. The encoded protein is CASSGQGMGEAFF.

This chain links TRBV12-3 or TRBV12-4 with TRBJ2-1; D may be TRBD2 (5 bases). This CDR3 is built from 17 residues. The germline V and J ends were trimmed by 2 bases and 3 bases, with 17 bases remaining between them. In DNA, the CDR3 is TGTGCCAGCAGTTTACTATCGTCGGGGTACGTCTACAATGAGCAGTTCTTC. Its translation: CASSLLSSGYVYNEQFF.

A single count supports this clonotype. The J gene is TRBJ2-3, the V gene TRBV15; D perhaps matches TRBD2 (6 bases). The CDR3 is 15 residues long. Trimming stripped 1 base from V and 6 bases from J, with 14 bases between. Per the germline V gene, CDR1 is LNHNV and CDR2 is YYDKDF (reference sequence). CDR3 sequence reads: CATSRGGGERDTQYF. Written as DNA, the CDR3 is TGTGCCACCAGCAGAGGTGGCGGGGAACGTGATACGCAGTATTTT. The full variable domain, its missing parts supplied by reference TRBV15 and TRBJ2-3, is DAMVIQNPRYQVTQFGKPVTLSCSQTLNHNVMYWYQQKSSQAPKLLFHYYDKDFNNEADTPDNFQSRRPNTSFCFLDIRSPGLGDTAMYLCATSRGGGERDTQYFGPGTRLTVL.

This clonotype has only a few counts. The CDR3 nucleotides are TGCAGTGCTAGAGACCCCCCGGGAGCGGGAGATACGCAGTATTTT. Its translation is CSARDPPGAGDTQYF. The genes are TRBV20-1 and TRBJ2-3, with D tentatively TRBD2 (6 bases). Germline V gene lookup returns CDR1 DFQATT and CDR2 SNEGSKA (reference sequence). V lost 0 bases and J lost 5, with 15 bases in between. The CDR3 is 15 amino acids.

This clonotype was recorded at least ten times. The rearrangement links TRBV6-5 to TRBJ2-1; D is possibly TRBD2 (5 bases). The CDR3 extends over 13 amino acids. V dropped 2 bases and J dropped 7 bases, with 9 bases sitting between them. In germline, CDR1 is MNHEY, CDR2 SVGAGI. The CDR3 is CASSYAQRNEQFF. Written as DNA, the CDR3 is TGTGCCAGCAGTTACGCCCAGCGGAATGAGCAGTTCTTC.

This chain connects TRBV10-3 to TRBJ2-7; 13 nucleotides line up with TRBD2. Per the germline V gene, CDR1 is ENHRY and CDR2 is SYGVKD. V trimming: 3 bases; J trimming: 7 bases; junction bases outside the gene matches: 6. This CDR3 contains 15 residues. Here the CDR3 reads CAISDGLAGVEEQYF. CDR3 nucleotides: TGTGCCATCAGTGACGGACTAGCGGGAGTTGAAGAGCAGTACTTC.

The V gene is TRBV7-2, the J gene TRBJ1-5; D remains unclear. Trimming removed 5 bases at V and 3 bases at J, with 11 bases between. Per the germline V gene, CDR1 is SGHTA and CDR2 is FQGNSA. The CDR3 extends over 14 amino acids. The CDR3 DNA is TGTGCCAGCAGCGCCACGGGGTTCAATCAGCCCCAGCATTTT. Its translation: CASSATGFNQPQHF.